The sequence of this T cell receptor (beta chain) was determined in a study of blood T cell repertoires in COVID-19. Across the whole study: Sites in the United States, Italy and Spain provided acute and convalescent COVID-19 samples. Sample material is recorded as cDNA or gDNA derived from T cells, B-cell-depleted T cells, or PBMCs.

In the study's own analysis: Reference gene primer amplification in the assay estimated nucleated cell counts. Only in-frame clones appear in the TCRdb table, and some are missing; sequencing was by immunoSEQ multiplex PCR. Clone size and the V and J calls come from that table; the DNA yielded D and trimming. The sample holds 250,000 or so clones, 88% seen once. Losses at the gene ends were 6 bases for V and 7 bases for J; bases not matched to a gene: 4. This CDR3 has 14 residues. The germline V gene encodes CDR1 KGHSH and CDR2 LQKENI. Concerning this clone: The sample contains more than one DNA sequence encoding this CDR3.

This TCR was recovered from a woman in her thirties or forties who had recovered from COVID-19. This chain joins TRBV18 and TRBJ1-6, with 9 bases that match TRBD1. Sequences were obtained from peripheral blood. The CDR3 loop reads CASSPGTGNSPLHF. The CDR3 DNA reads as TGTGCCAGCTCCCCCGGGACAGGGAATTCACCCCTCCACTTT. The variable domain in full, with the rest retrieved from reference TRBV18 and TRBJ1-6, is NAGVMQNPRHLVRRRGQEARLRCSPMKGHSHVYWYRQLPEEGLKFMVYLQKENIIDESGMPKERFSAEFPKEGPSILRIQQVVRGDSAAYFCASSPGTGNSPLHFGNGTRLTVT.